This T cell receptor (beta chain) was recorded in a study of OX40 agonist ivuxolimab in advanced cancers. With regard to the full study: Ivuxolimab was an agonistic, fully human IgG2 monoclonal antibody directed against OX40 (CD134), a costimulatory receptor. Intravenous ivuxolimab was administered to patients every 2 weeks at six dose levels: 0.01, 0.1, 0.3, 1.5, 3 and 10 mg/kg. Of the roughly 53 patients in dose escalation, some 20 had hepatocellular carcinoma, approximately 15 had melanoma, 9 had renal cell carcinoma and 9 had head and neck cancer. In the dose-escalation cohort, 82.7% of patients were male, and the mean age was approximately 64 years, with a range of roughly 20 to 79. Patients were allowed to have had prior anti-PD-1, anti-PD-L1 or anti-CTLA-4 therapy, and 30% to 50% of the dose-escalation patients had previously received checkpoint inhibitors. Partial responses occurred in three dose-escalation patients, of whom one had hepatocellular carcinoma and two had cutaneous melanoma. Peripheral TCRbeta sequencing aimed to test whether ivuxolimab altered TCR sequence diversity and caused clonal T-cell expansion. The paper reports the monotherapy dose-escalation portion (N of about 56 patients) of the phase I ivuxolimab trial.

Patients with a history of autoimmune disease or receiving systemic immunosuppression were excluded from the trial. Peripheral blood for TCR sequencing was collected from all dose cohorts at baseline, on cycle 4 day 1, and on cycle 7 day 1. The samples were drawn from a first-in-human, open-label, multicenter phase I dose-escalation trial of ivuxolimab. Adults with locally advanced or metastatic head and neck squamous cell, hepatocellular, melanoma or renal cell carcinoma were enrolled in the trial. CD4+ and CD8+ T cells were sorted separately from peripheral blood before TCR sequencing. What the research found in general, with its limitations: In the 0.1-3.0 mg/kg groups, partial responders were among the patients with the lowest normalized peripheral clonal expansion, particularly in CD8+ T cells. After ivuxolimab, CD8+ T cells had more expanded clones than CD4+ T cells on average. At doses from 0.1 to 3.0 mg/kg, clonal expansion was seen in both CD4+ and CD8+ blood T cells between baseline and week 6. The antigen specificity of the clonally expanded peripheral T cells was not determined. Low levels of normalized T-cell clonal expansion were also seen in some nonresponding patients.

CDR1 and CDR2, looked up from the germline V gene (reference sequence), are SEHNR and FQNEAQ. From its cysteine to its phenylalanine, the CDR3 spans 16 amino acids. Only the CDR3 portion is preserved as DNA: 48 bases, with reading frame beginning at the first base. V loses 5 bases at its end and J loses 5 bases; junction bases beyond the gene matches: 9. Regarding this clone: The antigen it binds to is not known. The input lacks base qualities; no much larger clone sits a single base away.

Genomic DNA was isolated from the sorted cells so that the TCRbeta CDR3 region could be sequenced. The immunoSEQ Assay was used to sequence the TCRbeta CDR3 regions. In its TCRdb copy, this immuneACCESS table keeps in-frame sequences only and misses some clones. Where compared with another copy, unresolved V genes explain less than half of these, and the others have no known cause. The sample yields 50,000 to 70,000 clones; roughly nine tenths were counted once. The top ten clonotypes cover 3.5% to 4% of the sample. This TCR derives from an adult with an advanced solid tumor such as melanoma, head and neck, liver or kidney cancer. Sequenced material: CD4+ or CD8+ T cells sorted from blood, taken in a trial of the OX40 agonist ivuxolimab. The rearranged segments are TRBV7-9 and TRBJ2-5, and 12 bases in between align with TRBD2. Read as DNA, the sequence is TGTGCCAGCAGCCTGCTAGCGGGAGGGCTGGGGGAGACCCAGTACTTC. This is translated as CASSLLAGGLGETQYF.